Below are 18 T cell receptor beta chains sequenced from a single sample in a study of T cells in localized non-small cell lung cancer. Measured with immunoSEQ multiplex PCR; TCRdb has only the in-frame clones, and not every one. This sample has 25,000 to 30,000 clones, with about 87% found just once. This sample comprised peripheral blood, obtained before any cancer treatment. These TCRs come from a woman aged 18-49 years with stage I lung adenocarcinoma.

V gene TRBV7-2 combines with J gene TRBJ2-3; possibly TRBD2 for D (6 bases). The V gene lost 6 bases and the J gene lost 3 bases, with 13 bases spanning the gap. This CDR3 region has 14 residues. Germline-derived CDR1 and CDR2 are SGHTA and FQGNSA. CDR3 nucleotide sequence: TGTGCCAGCAGTCGGGACTTTTCTACAGATACGCAGTATTTT. It codes for CASSRDFSTDTQYF. The whole variable domain, remainder taken from reference TRBV7-2 and TRBJ2-3, is GAGVSQSPSNKVTEKGKDVELRCDPISGHTALYWYRQSLGQGLEFLIYFQGNSAPDKSGLPSDRFSAERTGGSVSTLTIQRTQQEDSAVYLCASSRDFSTDTQYFGPGTRLTVL.

The gene calls are TRBV18 and TRBJ1-4; tentative D call: TRBD1 (6 bases). The ends were cut back, 7 bases at V and 7 bases at J, with 13 bases in the middle. This CDR3 has 13 residues. Germline V CDR1 and CDR2: KGHSH, LQKENI. The CDR3 spells CASLRGFSEKLFF. The CDR3 DNA follows: TGTGCCAGCTTAAGGGGGTTCAGTGAAAAACTGTTTTTT.

The chain recombines TRBV2 with TRBJ1-4; D uncertain. Germline assignment: CDR1 SNHLY and CDR2 FYNNEI. The CDR3 sequence is 15 residues long. V shed 5 bases and J shed 0 bases, with 10 bases lying between them. The CDR3 spells CASSLGHATNEKLFF. DNA for the CDR3: TGTGCCAGCAGTCTAGGTCATGCAACTAATGAAAAACTGTTTTTT.

V and J are TRBV28 and TRBJ2-7; 7 bases fit TRBD1. CDR3 length equals 17 residues. J was trimmed by 0 bases and V by 5 bases; bases with no gene match: 13. Per germline, CDR1 MDHEN and CDR2 SYDVKM. CDR3: CASSPYRQGGSSYEQYF. The CDR3 DNA reads as TGTGCCAGCAGTCCCTACCGACAGGGTGGGAGCTCCTACGAGCAGTACTTC.

The rearrangement links TRBV6-6 to TRBJ2-1; no clear D gene. Germline CDR1 MNHNY, CDR2 SVGAGI (reference sequence). The CDR3 sequence is 14 residues long. Trimming left V 6 bases short and J 9 bases short, with 18 bases between. The CDR3 DNA sequence: TGTGCCAGCAGGGTAGCAGGCCTCAACGGTGAGCAGTTCTTC. This encodes CASRVAGLNGEQFF.

The rearrangement links TRBV18 to TRBJ2-7; TRBD1 agrees at 11 bases. The V and J ends lost 0 bases and 2 bases, in that order; junction bases with no gene match: 0. The CDR3 runs to 15 residues. In germline, CDR1 is KGHSH, CDR2 LQKENI. The CDR3 sequence: CASSPPGQGAYEQYF. CDR3 sequence (DNA): TGTGCCAGCTCACCACCGGGACAGGGGGCCTACGAGCAGTACTTC.

This CDR3 reads CASSPSTGELFF. DNA for the CDR3: TGTGCCAGCAGTCCTTCAACCGGGGAGCTGTTTTTT. The genes are TRBV6-1 and TRBJ2-2; D not resolved. Germline values: CDR1 MNHNS, CDR2 SASEGT. Trimming removed 5 bases at V and 5 bases at J, with 6 bases between. The CDR3 has 12 amino acids.

This rearrangement joins TRBV5-6 to TRBJ2-7, with D possibly TRBD2 on 6 matching bases. This CDR3 is 13 amino acids long. Germline CDR1 and CDR2: SGHDT and YYEEEE. Trimming left V 4 bases short and J 4 bases short, with 12 bases between. Here the CDR3 reads CASSPTGVYEQYF. In nucleotides, the CDR3 is TGTGCCAGCAGCCCGACGGGGGTATACGAGCAGTACTTC.

The chain couples TRBV2 to TRBJ2-1; TRBD2 matches 9 bases. Per germline, CDR1 SNHLY and CDR2 FYNNEI. This CDR3 spans 15 amino acids. Trimming took 5 bases from V and 2 from J; bases not matched to a gene: 4. Written as DNA, the CDR3 is TGTGCCAGCAGTCCGTTAGCGGGGGCCTACAATGAGCAGTTCTTC. This sequence encodes CASSPLAGAYNEQFF.

This chain uses TRBV7-9 with TRBJ2-4; D not resolved. The CDR3 loop spans 14 amino acids. Germline CDR1 SEHNR, CDR2 FQNEAQ (reference sequence). V lost 5 bases and J 5 bases, leaving 13 bases between the germline ends. The CDR3 loop is CASSPWTSQNIQYF. Written as DNA, the CDR3 is TGTGCCAGCAGCCCCTGGACGTCTCAAAACATTCAGTACTTC.

The table lists this clone with a few counts. The chain recombines TRBV4-1 with TRBJ1-1; D is unclear. The CDR3 is 15 amino acids. V was cut by 0 bases and J by 3 bases, with 11 bases left in between. Germline V CDR1 and CDR2: MGHRA, YSYEKL. The DNA for the CDR3 is TGCGCCAGCAGCCAAGAGGGGTTGTGGGACACTGAAGCTTTCTTT. It yields the protein CASSQEGLWDTEAFF.

In the case of this clone: The sample holds other DNA sequences that translate to the same CDR3. The rearrangement uses TRBV2 and TRBJ2-7; 15 bases align to TRBD2. Per the germline V gene, CDR1 is SNHLY and CDR2 is FYNNEI. CDR3 length: 16 residues. V shed 0 bases, J shed 4 bases, and the junction held 1 base outside the gene matches. CDR3 sequence reads: CASSEAGTSGRYEQYF. DNA of the CDR3: TGTGCCAGCAGTGAAGCCGGGACTAGCGGGAGGTACGAGCAGTACTTC.

This clone was observed a handful of times. Other DNA sequences within the sample encode an identical CDR3. The chain links TRBV9 to TRBJ1-1; D is unclear. Germline CDR1 is SGDLS and CDR2 is YYNGEE. CDR3 length equals 14 residues. V lost 2 bases, J lost 1 base, and 9 bases lay in between. CDR3: CASSVDTTNTEAFF. Here the CDR3 DNA reads TGTGCCAGCAGCGTGGATACAACGAACACTGAAGCTTTCTTT. The full variable domain, in which reference TRBV9 and TRBJ1-1 provide the parts outside the CDR3, is DSGVTQTPKHLITATGQRVTLRCSPRSGDLSVYWYQQSLDQGLQFLIQYYNGEERAKGNILERFSAQQFPDLHSELNLSSLELGDSALYFCASSVDTTNTEAFFGQGTRLTVV.

The V and J genes are TRBV6-1 and TRBJ2-2; TRBD1 is a possible D gene (6 bases). Between the trimmed V and J ends, which lost 6 bases and 1 base, there was a span of 12 bases. CDR3 length: 15 residues. Germline CDR1 MNHNS, CDR2 SASEGT. The chain's CDR3 is CASSRTGLNTGELFF. The CDR3 DNA reads as TGTGCCAGCAGCCGAACAGGGTTGAACACCGGGGAGCTGTTTTTT.

V is TRBV15 and J is TRBJ2-1, with D unclear. Trimming removed 0 bases from V and 3 bases from J, with 9 bases in between. CDR1 is LNHNV, CDR2 YYDKDF, per germline (reference sequence). The CDR3 contains 15 residues. CDR3 loop: CATSRDYRSYNEQFF. The CDR3 DNA follows: TGTGCCACCAGCAGAGACTATCGCAGCTACAATGAGCAGTTCTTC.

The chain carries TRBV27 and TRBJ2-5; D gene ambiguous. The CDR3 loop spans 11 amino acids. CDR1 and CDR2 from the germline V gene are MNHEY and SMNVEV (reference sequence). Trimming shortened V by 5 bases and J by 5 bases, and 6 bases separated the two germline ends. CDR3 in amino acids: CASSVGETQYF. CDR3 nucleotide sequence: TGTGCCAGCAGTGTGGGGGAGACCCAGTACTTC.

This chain connects TRBV2 to TRBJ2-2; 7 bases are shared with TRBD1. Unmatched junction bases numbered 7, after V lost 6 bases and J lost 3 bases. This CDR3 is built from 15 residues. Germline V CDR1 and CDR2: SNHLY, FYNNEI. CDR3 in amino acids: CASRPGTAYTGELFF. Written as DNA, the CDR3 is TGTGCCAGCAGACCCGGGACAGCCTACACCGGGGAGCTGTTTTTT. Variable domain in full (rest from reference TRBV2 and TRBJ2-2): EPEVTQTPSHQVTQMGQEVILRCVPISNHLYFYWYRQILGQKVEFLVSFYNNEISEKSEIFDDQFSVERPDGSNFTLKIRSTKLEDSAMYFCASRPGTAYTGELFFGEGSRLTVL.

This clone has only one observation. The chain combines TRBV5-3 with TRBJ2-7; weak D call: TRBD2 (5 bases). Being an ORF, TRBV5-3 has a function that is uncertain. With 4 bases removed from V and 3 bases from J, the gap between germline ends came to 14 bases. There are 14 residues in the CDR3. This chain's CDR3 is CARSVTRDGYEQYF. The DNA of the CDR3 is TGTGCCAGAAGCGTGACACGGGATGGCTACGAGCAGTACTTC.